This T cell receptor (beta chain) is drawn from a study of blood T cell repertoires in COVID-19. Study-wide context: COVID-19 samples from acute and convalescent phases originated in the United States, Italy and Spain. Sample material is recorded as cDNA or gDNA derived from T cells, B-cell-depleted T cells, or PBMCs.

In regard to this clone: The junction shows a germline mismatch at one end, possibly a read error.

In the study's own analysis: Researchers report that nucleated cell counts were estimated from reference gene primer amplification. The data were produced by immunoSEQ multiplex PCR, yet TCRdb's version contains in-frame clones alone and is incomplete. V and J calls and clone size are given by that table; D and trimming were obtained from the DNA. The data show 200,000 to 250,000 clones, with approximately 82% seen just once and 1.4% held by the top ten. The material sequenced was peripheral blood. The sequence was obtained from a woman aged 40 to 49 who had recovered from COVID-19.

The CDR3 sequence: CASSQQTRFAF. The CDR3 DNA reads as TGTGCCAGCAGCCAACAGACACGCTTTGCCTTC. V gene TRBV3-1 (or the pseudogene TRBV3-2) combines with J gene TRBJ1-2; D unclear. Germline CDR1 reads LGHDT; CDR2 reads YNNKEL (reference sequence). The CDR3 is 11 residues long.